These 21 T cell receptor beta chains share one sample of origin, sequenced in a study of cytomegalovirus exposure and HLA in healthy donors. The PCR made use of 60 Vbeta and 13 Jbeta primers. Profiling relied on immunoSEQ multiplex PCR, and the TCRdb table lists in-frame clones only, not all of them. The sample lists 120,000 to 150,000 clones; 66% were seen once. Sequencing used PBMCs. Receptor source: a woman aged 55 to 70 in good health and CMV-seronegative.

Worth noting for this clone: An end of the junction differs from the germline gene, which may be a read error. The V gene is TRBV7-9, the J gene TRBJ1-3; D gene ambiguous. Looked up from germline, CDR1 is SEHNR and CDR2 is FQNEAQ (reference sequence). The CDR3 sequence is 17 residues long. Here the CDR3 reads CSSSFYLGDSSGNTIYF. The CDR3 nucleotides read TGTTCCAGCAGCTTCTACCTCGGGGATTCCTCTGGAAACACCATATATTTT.

The chain joins TRBV4-1 to TRBJ2-1; TRBD1 aligns across 10 bases. V lost 3 bases and J lost 4; bases outside the gene matches: 3. The CDR3 sequence is 15 residues long. CDR1 MGHRA and CDR2 YSYEKL come from the germline V gene. The CDR3 bases are TGCGCCAGCAGCCAGGAGGACAGGGGGTACAATGAGCAGTTCTTC. Translated, it gives CASSQEDRGYNEQFF.

In this sample, this clone turned up a few times. The CDR3 bases are TGTGCCAGCAGTGAACCAGGGACAGGGAGTGGCAAAAACATTCAGTACTTC. Translating it yields CASSEPGTGSGKNIQYF. V is TRBV25-1 and J is TRBJ2-4; 9 positions match TRBD1. Germline V CDR1 and CDR2: MGHDK, SYGVNS. V gave up 2 bases and J gave up 3 bases; unmatched junction bases: 8. The CDR3 sequence is 17 residues long. The entire variable domain, with the rest obtained from reference TRBV25-1 and TRBJ2-4, is as follows: EADIYQTPRYLVIGTGKKITLECSQTMGHDKMYWYQQDPGMELHLIHYSYGVNSTEKGDLSSESTVSRIRTEHFPLTLESARPSHTSQYLCASSEPGTGSGKNIQYFGAGTRLSVL.

This clone was detected a few times. V usage is TRBV25-1 and J usage is TRBJ2-3; 7 nucleotides align to TRBD1. The CDR3 has 16 amino acids. The V and J ends lost 4 bases and 3 bases, in that order; junction bases with no gene match: 10. CDR1 and CDR2 from the germline V gene are MGHDK and SYGVNS. The CDR3 region is CASSATGWGRTDTQYF. The CDR3 DNA sequence: TGTGCCAGCAGTGCGACAGGGTGGGGTAGGACAGATACGCAGTATTTT.

The chain is built from TRBV9 and TRBJ2-1; tentative D call: TRBD1 (6 bases). CDR3 length equals 15 residues. Trimming took 3 bases from V and 1 from J, leaving 11 bases between them. The germline CDR1 and CDR2 sequences are SGDLS and YYNGEE. In DNA, the CDR3 is TGTGCCAGCAGCGACAAACAGGGATCCTACAATGAGCAGTTCTTC. Translating gives CASSDKQGSYNEQFF.

The chain links TRBV5-4 to TRBJ2-7; 7 bases match TRBD1. V shed 2 bases, J shed 5 bases, and the junction held 4 bases outside the gene matches. Germline CDR1 and CDR2: SGHNT and YYREEE (reference sequence). This CDR3 has 13 amino acids. CDR3 region: CASSFDRDHEQYF. CDR3 nucleotides: TGTGCCAGCAGCTTCGACAGGGACCACGAGCAGTACTTC. The full variable domain, its missing parts supplied by reference TRBV5-4 and TRBJ2-7, is ETGVTQSPTHLIKTRGQQVTLRCSSQSGHNTVSWYQQALGQGPQFIFQYYREEENGRGNFPPRFSGLQFPNYSSELNVNALELDDSALYLCASSFDRDHEQYFGPGTRLTVT.

The chain carries TRBV28 and TRBJ2-5; D is unclear. The V gene's germline CDR1 is MDHEN and CDR2 SYDVKM. The ends were cut back, 3 bases at V and 5 bases at J, with 13 bases in the middle. This CDR3 has 14 residues. The CDR3 here is CASSFNLKRETQYF. CDR3 sequence (DNA): TGTGCCAGCAGTTTTAATCTGAAGAGGGAGACCCAGTACTTC.

This clone has only one observation. This rearrangement joins TRBV4-2 to TRBJ1-2, with 10 bases matching TRBD1. Germline assignment: CDR1 LGHNA and CDR2 YNFKEQ. Germline trimming cut 1 base from V and 4 bases from J; bases unmatched to any gene: 6. The CDR3 is made up of 16 amino acids. CDR3 amino acids: CASSQGTGGWGYGYTF. The CDR3 DNA sequence: TGTGCCAGCAGCCAAGGGACAGGGGGATGGGGCTATGGCTACACCTTC.

The V gene is TRBV11-3, the J gene TRBJ2-5; a weak D match, TRBD1 (5 bases). The germline V gene has CDR1 SGHNT and CDR2 YENEEA. This CDR3 region has 16 residues. The V end was cut by 5 bases, the J end by 4 bases, with 20 bases between. The CDR3 region has the DNA TGTGCCAGCAGCCTCTTTCAAAAGGGGCCGGGAGAGACCCAGTACTTC. Translated: CASSLFQKGPGETQYF.

The CDR3 region has the DNA TGCAGCGTTGAACCTCGGGGGGGTTATGGCTACACCTTC. It specifies CSVEPRGGYGYTF. This chain links TRBV29-1 with TRBJ1-2; the D gene is possibly TRBD1 (5 bases). V shed 2 bases and J shed 5 bases, with 12 bases lying between them. The CDR3 spans 13 residues. Per the germline V gene, CDR1 is SQVTM and CDR2 is ANQGSEA.

The rearrangement uses TRBV5-1 and TRBJ1-1; 9 nucleotides match TRBD1. Germline-derived CDR1 and CDR2 are SGHRS and YFSETQ. The CDR3 totals 19 residues. Trimming removed 1 base from V and 1 base from J; junction bases left unmatched: 14. The CDR3 sequence: CASSLNPGTGIGGNTEAFF. CDR3 sequence (DNA): TGCGCCAGCAGCTTGAACCCCGGGACAGGGATCGGTGGGAACACTGAAGCTTTCTTT.

This clone was observed a few times. V usage is TRBV5-1 and J usage is TRBJ2-1, with D uncertain. V dropped 1 base and J dropped 4 bases, with 6 bases sitting between them. The CDR3 is 13 amino acids. The germline gives CDR1 SGHRS, CDR2 YFSETQ. CDR3 region: CASSLRAYNEQFF. The DNA of the CDR3 is TGCGCCAGCAGCTTGCGTGCGTACAATGAGCAGTTCTTC.

The chain recombines TRBV5-1 with TRBJ1-3, with 11 bases lining up with TRBD1. There are 16 residues in the CDR3. The ends lost 3 bases at V and 4 bases at J; junction bases unmatched: 6. The germline gives CDR1 SGHRS, CDR2 YFSETQ. This chain's CDR3 is CASSSGQGARGNTIYF. CDR3 DNA: TGCGCCAGCAGCTCCGGACAGGGGGCTCGAGGAAACACCATATATTTT.

The chain joins TRBV18 to TRBJ2-7; 8 nucleotides match TRBD2. The CDR3 extends over 13 amino acids. Germline CDR1 reads KGHSH; CDR2 reads LQKENI. V shed 9 bases, J shed 4 bases, and the junction held 8 bases outside the gene matches. The CDR3 DNA reads TGTGCCAGTTCGGACGGGGGGGGTTACGAGCAGTACTTC. This codes for CASSDGGGYEQYF.

The CDR3 region is CASSFTGDEQYF. CDR3 DNA: TGTGCCAGCAGCTTTACAGGGGATGAGCAGTACTTC. This chain links TRBV7-2 with TRBJ2-5; TRBD1 matches at 7 bases. From germline, CDR1 is SGHTA and CDR2 FQGNSA. This CDR3 is built from 12 residues. After removal of 3 bases from V and 11 bases from J, the junction contained 6 bases not matched to a gene.

The rearrangement links TRBV5-1 to TRBJ1-1; D is perhaps TRBD1 (5 bases). V shed 2 bases and J shed 6 bases, with 14 bases lying between them. This CDR3 has 14 amino acids. Germline V CDR1 and CDR2: SGHRS, YFSETQ. CDR3: CASSLGLRGSEAFF. The DNA of the CDR3 is TGCGCCAGCAGCTTAGGATTGCGGGGGTCTGAAGCTTTCTTT. Full variable domain (outside the CDR3, taken from reference TRBV5-1 and TRBJ1-1): KAGVTQTPRYLIKTRGQQVTLSCSPISGHRSVSWYQQTPGQGLQFLFEYFSETQRNKGNFPGRFSGRQFSNSRSEMNVSTLELGDSALYLCASSLGLRGSEAFFGQGTRLTVV.

CDR3 residues: CASRKQGLPRGELFF. The CDR3 DNA sequence: TGTGCCAGCAGAAAACAGGGGCTCCCGAGGGGGGAGCTGTTTTTT. This chain connects TRBV6-5 to TRBJ2-2; 7 bases align to TRBD1. The CDR3 spans 15 residues. From germline, CDR1 is MNHEY and CDR2 SVGAGI. V was pared by 6 bases and J by 8 bases, with 12 bases of the junction left unmatched.

This rearrangement joins TRBV19 to TRBJ1-1; maybe TRBD1 (5 bases). Trimming left V 3 bases short and J 4 bases short, with 12 bases between. Germline V gene data show CDR1 as LNHDA and CDR2 as SQIVND (reference sequence). The CDR3 has 14 residues. The CDR3 nucleotides read TGTGCCAGTAGTATCCAGGGTTCGGGCACTGAAGCTTTCTTT. Encoded protein: CASSIQGSGTEAFF.

This chain connects TRBV19 to TRBJ1-2; a weak D match, TRBD1 (5 bases). The germline V gene has CDR1 LNHDA and CDR2 SQIVND (reference sequence). The CDR3 extends over 16 amino acids. V gave up 4 bases and J gave up 0 bases, with 15 bases separating them. The CDR3 DNA reads TGTGCCAGTAGTAACGCCGACAGCGCCCCTAACTATGGCTACACCTTC. Encoded protein: CASSNADSAPNYGYTF.

This clone was counted a single time. The rearrangement uses TRBV19 and TRBJ2-7; 10 positions match TRBD2. Germline V gives CDR1 LNHDA, CDR2 SQIVND (reference sequence). The V and J ends lost 8 bases and 3 bases, in that order; junction bases with no gene match: 4. This CDR3 region has 13 residues. In DNA, the CDR3 is TGTGCCAGTGGCACTAGCGGGAACTACGAGCAGTACTTC. This codes for CASGTSGNYEQYF.

V gene TRBV6-5 combines with J gene TRBJ1-2; 8 bases agree with TRBD1. CDR1 is MNHEY, CDR2 SVGAGI, per germline. Trimming cost V 8 bases and J 4 bases; bases outside gene matches: 9. The CDR3 runs 14 residues. The CDR3 coding sequence is TGTGCCAGCGGAAGTGACAGGGGTGGCTATGGCTACACCTTC. It is translated as CASGSDRGGYGYTF.